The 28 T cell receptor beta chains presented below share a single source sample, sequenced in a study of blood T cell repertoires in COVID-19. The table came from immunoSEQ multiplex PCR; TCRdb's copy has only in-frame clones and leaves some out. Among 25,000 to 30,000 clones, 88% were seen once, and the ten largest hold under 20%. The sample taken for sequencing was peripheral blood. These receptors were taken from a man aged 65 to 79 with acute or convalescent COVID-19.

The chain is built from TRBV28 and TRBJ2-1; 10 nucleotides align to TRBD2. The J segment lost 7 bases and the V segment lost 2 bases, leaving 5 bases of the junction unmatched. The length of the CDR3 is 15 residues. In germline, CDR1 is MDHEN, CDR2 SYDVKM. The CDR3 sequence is CASSLLAGVGNEQFF. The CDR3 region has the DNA TGTGCCAGCAGTTTACTAGCGGGAGTGGGGAATGAGCAGTTCTTC.

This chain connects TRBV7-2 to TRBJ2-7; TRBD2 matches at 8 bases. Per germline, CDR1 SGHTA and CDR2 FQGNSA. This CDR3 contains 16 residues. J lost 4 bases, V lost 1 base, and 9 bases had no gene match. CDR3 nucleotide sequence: TGTGCCAGCAGCTTAGAAAAAACTAGCGGAACTTACGAGCAGTACTTC. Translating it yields CASSLEKTSGTYEQYF.

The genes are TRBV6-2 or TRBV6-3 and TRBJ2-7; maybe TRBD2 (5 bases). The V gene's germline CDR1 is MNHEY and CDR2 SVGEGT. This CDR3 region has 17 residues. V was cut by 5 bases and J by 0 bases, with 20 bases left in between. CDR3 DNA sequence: TGTGCCAGCAGTCATGGGGTCATCAGCGGCCCCTCCTACGAGCAGTACTTC. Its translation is CASSHGVISGPSYEQYF.

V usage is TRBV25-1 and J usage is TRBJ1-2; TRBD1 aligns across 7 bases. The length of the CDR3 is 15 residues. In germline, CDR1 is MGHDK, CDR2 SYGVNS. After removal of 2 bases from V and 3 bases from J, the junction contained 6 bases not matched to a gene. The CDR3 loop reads CASSEPSDRDYGYTF. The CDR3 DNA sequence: TGTGCCAGCAGTGAACCCTCCGACAGGGACTATGGCTACACCTTC.

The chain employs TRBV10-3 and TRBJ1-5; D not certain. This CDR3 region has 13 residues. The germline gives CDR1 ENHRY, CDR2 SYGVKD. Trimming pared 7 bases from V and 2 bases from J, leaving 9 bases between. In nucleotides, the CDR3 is TGTGCCATCATGACCGGGGGCAATCAGCCCCAGCATTTT. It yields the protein CAIMTGGNQPQHF.

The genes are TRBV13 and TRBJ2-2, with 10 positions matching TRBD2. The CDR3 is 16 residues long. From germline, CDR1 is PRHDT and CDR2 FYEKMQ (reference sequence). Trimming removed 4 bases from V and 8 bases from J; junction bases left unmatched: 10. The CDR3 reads CASSSSASGRNGELFF. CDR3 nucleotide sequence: TGTGCCAGCAGCTCGAGCGCTAGCGGGAGAAATGGGGAGCTGTTTTTT.

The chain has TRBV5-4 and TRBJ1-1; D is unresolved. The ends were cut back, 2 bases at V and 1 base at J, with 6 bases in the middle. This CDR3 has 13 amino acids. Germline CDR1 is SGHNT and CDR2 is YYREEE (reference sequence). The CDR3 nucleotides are TGTGCCAGCAGCTTAACAGAGAACACTGAAGCTTTCTTT. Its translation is CASSLTENTEAFF.

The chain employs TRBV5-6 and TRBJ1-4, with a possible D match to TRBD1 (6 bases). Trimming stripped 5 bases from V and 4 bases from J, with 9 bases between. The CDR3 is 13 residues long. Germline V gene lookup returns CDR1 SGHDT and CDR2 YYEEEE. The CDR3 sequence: CASSQGINEKLFF. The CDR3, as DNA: TGTGCCAGCAGTCAGGGGATTAATGAAAAACTGTTTTTT.

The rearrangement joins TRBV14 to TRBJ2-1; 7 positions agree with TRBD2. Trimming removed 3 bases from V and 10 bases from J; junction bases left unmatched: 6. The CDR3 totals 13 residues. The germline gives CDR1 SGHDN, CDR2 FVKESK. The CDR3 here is CASSQSMRGEQFF. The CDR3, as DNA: TGTGCCAGCAGCCAGTCAATGCGGGGGGAGCAGTTCTTC.

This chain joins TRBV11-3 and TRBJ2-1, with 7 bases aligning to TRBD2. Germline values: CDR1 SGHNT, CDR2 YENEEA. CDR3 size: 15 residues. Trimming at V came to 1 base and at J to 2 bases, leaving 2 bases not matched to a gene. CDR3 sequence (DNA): TGTGCCAGCAGCTTAGGGGCGGGGGCCTACAATGAGCAGTTCTTC. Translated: CASSLGAGAYNEQFF.

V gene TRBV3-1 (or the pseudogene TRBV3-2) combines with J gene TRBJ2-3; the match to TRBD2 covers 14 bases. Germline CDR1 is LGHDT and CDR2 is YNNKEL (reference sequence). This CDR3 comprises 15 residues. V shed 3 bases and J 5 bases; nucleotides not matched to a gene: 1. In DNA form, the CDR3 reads TGTGCCAGCAGCCAGGGACTAGCGGGAGAAGATACGCAGTATTTT. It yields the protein CASSQGLAGEDTQYF.

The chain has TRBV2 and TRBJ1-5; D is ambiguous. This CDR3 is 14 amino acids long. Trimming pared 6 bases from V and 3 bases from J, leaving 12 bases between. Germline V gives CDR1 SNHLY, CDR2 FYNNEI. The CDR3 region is CASRREGFNQPQHF. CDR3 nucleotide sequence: TGTGCCAGCAGGCGGGAAGGATTCAATCAGCCCCAGCATTTT.

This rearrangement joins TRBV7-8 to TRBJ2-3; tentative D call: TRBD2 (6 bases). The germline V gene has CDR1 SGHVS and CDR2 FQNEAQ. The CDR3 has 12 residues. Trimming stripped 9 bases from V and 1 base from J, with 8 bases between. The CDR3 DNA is TGTGCCAGTGGAGGGGGCACAGATACGCAGTATTTT. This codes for CASGGGTDTQYF. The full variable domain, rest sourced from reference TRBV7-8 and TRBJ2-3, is GAGVSQSPRYKVAKRGQDVALRCDPISGHVSLFWYQQALGQGPEFLTYFQNEAQLDKSGLPSDRFFAERPEGSVSTLKIQRTQQEDSAVYLCASGGGTDTQYFGPGTRLTVL.

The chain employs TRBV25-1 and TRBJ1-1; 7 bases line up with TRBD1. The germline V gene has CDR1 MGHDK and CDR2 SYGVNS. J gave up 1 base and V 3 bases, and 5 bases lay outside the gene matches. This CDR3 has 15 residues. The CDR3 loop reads CASSDPRTGNTEAFF. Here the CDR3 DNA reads TGTGCCAGCAGTGACCCCCGGACAGGGAACACTGAAGCTTTCTTT.

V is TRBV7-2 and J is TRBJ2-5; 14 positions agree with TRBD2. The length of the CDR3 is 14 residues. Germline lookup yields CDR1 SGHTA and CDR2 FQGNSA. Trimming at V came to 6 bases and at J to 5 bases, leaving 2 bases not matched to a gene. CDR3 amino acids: CASSRTSGRETQYF. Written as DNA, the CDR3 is TGTGCCAGCAGTCGGACTAGCGGGAGGGAGACCCAGTACTTC.

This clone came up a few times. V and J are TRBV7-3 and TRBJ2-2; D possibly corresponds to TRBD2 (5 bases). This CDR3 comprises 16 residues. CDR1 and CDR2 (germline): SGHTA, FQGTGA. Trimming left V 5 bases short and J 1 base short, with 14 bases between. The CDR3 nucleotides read TGTGCCAGCAGCCCCTTGATAGCGCAGAACACCGGGGAGCTGTTTTTT. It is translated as CASSPLIAQNTGELFF.

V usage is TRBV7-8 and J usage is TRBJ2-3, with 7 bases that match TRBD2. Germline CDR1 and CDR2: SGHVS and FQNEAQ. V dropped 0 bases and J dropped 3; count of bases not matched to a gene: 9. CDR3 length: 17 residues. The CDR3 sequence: CASSLALPSGITDTQYF. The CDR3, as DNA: TGTGCCAGCAGCTTAGCGTTACCTAGCGGAATTACAGATACGCAGTATTTT.

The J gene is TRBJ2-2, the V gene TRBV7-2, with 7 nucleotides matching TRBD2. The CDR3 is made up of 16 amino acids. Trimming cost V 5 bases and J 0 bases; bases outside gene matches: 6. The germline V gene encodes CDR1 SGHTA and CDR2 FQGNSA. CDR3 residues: CASSEGGYANTGELFF. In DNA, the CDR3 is TGTGCCAGCAGCGAGGGAGGGTACGCGAACACCGGGGAGCTGTTTTTT.

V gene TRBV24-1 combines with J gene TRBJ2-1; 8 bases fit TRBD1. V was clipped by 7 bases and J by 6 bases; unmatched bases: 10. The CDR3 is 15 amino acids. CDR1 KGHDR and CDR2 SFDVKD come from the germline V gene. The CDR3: CATSLTGTGSNEQFF. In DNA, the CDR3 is TGTGCCACCAGCCTAACCGGGACAGGTTCCAATGAGCAGTTCTTC.

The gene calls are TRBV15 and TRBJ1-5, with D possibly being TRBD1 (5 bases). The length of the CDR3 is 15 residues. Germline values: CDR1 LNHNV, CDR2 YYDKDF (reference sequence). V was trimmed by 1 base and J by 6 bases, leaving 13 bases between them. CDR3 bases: TGTGCCACCAGCAGAGCGGGGGACGCGTTTCAGCCCCAGCATTTT. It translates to CATSRAGDAFQPQHF.

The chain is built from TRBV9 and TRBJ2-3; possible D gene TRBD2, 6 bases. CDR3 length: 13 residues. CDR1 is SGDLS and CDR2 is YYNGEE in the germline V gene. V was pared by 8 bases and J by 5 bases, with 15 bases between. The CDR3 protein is CARMGGCGDTQYF. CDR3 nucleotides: TGTGCCAGGATGGGGGGATGTGGAGATACGCAGTATTTT.

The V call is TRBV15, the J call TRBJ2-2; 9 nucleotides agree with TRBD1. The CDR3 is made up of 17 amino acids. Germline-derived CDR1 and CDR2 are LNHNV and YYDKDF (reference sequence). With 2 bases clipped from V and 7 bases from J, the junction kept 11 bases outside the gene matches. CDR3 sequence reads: CATSRNRDREGLGELFF. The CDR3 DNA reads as TGTGCCACCAGCAGAAACCGGGACAGGGAGGGCCTCGGGGAGCTGTTTTTT.

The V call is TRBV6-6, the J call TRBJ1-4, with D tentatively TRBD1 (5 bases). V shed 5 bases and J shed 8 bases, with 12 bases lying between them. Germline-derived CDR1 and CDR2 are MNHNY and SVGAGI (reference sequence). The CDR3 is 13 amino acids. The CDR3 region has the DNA TGTGCCAGCAGTCTAAGGGGAAGGGAAAAACTGTTTTTT. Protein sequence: CASSLRGREKLFF.

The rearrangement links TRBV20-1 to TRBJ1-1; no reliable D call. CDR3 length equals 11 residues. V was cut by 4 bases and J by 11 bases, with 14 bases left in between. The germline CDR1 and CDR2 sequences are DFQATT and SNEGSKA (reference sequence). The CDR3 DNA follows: TGCAGTGCTAACCCCCTTGGTGAGGCTTTCTTT. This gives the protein CSANPLGEAFF.

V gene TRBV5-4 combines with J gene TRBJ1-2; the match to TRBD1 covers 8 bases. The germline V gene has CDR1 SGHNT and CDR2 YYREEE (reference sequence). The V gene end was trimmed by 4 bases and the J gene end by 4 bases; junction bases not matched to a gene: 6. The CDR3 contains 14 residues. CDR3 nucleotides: TGTGCCAGCAGCCCCGGACAGGGTCTCTATGGCTACACCTTC. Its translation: CASSPGQGLYGYTF.

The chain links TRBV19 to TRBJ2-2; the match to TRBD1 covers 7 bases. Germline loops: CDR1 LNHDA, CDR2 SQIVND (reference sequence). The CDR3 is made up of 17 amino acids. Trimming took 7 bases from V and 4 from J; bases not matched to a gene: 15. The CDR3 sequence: CASIEGSATGRTGELFF. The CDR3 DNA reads TGTGCCAGTATAGAGGGCTCCGCGACAGGGCGCACCGGGGAGCTGTTTTTT.

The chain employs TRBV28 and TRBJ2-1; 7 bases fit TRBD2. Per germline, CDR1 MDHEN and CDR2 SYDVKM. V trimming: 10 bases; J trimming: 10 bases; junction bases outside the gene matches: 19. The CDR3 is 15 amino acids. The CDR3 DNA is TGTGCCACCTGTCTGGTAGCGGGTAGATCCGGGGAGCAGTTCTTC. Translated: CATCLVAGRSGEQFF.

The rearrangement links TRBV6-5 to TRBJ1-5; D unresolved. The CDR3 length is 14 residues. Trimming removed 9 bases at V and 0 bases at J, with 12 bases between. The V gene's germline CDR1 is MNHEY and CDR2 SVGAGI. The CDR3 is CASLEHDSNQPQHF. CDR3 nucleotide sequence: TGTGCCAGTCTCGAACACGATAGCAATCAGCCCCAGCATTTT.